The TCR beta chain under discussion was sequenced for a study of T cell repertoires in cytomegalovirus infection. Turning to the study itself: Public TCR beta signatures were indicative of both CMV infection and a matching HLA type. Broader study findings: CMV-specific TCR beta clonotypes restricted by HLA-C were the ones dominating the ex vivo response. The cumulative frequency of public TCR beta families identified carriers of CMV plus the relevant HLA.

CDR1 is SGHVS, CDR2 FQNEAQ, per germline. V was clipped by 5 bases and J by 2 bases; unmatched bases: 6. CDR3 length: 15 residues. Notes on this clonotype: Its antigen is currently unknown.

TCRdb ran MiXCR on the reads and lists one entry per CDR3 protein. This repertoire shows roughly 110,000 distinct CDR3 sequences, roughly a tenth found once; its top ten account for 31%. This clonotype originated in a human donor in good health (CMV status not recorded). Some clones in this sample may be carry-over from other donors' samples. The chain combines TRBV7-8 with TRBJ1-3; 7 nucleotides line up with TRBD1. The sample consisted of PBMCs, sequenced either directly or after in vitro stimulation (not recorded which). In DNA form, the CDR3 reads TGTGCCAGCAGCCCCAACGACAGGGCTGGAAACACCATATATTTT. Translating gives CASSPNDRAGNTIYF.